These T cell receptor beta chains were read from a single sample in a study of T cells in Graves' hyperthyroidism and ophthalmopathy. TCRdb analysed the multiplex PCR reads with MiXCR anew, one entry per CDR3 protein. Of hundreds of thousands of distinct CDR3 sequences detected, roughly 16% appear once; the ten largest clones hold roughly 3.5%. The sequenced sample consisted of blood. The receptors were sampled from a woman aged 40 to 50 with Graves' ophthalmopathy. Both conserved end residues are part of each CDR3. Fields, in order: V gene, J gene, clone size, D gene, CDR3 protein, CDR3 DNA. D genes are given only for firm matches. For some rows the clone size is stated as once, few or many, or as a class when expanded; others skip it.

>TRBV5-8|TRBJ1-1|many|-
CASSLTLLAAEPMNTEAFF
TGTGCCAGCAGCCTTACGCTCTTGGCGGCAGAACCTATGAACACTGAAGCTTTCTTT
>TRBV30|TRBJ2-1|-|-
CAFLIRSYNEQFF
TGTGCCTTCCTCATAAGGTCCTACAATGAGCAGTTCTTC
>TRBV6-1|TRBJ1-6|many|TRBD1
CASRLPTRDRISPLHF
TGTGCCAGCAGGTTGCCGACCCGGGACAGGATCTCACCCCTCCACTTT
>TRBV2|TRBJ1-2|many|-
CASRETANYGYTF
TGTGCCAGCAGGGAGACAGCTAACTATGGCTACACCTTC
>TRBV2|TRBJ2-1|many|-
CASSPLWGSYNEQFF
TGTGCCAGCAGCCCTCTTTGGGGATCCTACAATGAGCAGTTCTTC
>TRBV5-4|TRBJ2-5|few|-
CASSFPGTQETQYF
TGTGCCAGCAGCTTCCCCGGGACACAAGAGACCCAGTACTTC
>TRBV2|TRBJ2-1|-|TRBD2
CASSPFGYTSGGVGEQFF
TGTGCCAGCAGCCCCTTCGGGTATACTAGCGGGGGGGTGGGTGAGCAGTTCTTC
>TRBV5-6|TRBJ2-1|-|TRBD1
CASSPDRGLQGEQFF
TGTGCCAGCAGCCCGGACAGGGGGCTCCAAGGTGAGCAGTTCTTC
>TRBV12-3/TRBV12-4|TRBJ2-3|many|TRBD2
CASSKPGLAGIGDTQYF
TGTGCCAGCAGCAAACCGGGACTAGCGGGGATTGGCGATACGCAGTATTTT
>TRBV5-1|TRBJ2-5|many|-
CASSLDLRGIQETQYF
TGCGCCAGCAGCTTGGATCTGCGGGGAATTCAAGAGACCCAGTACTTC
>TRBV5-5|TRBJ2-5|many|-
CASSPRWSAQETQYF
TGTGCCAGCAGCCCCCGATGGTCGGCCCAAGAGACCCAGTACTTC
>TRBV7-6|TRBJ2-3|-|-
CASSLASGQTRGADTQYF
TGTGCCAGCAGCTTAGCCAGCGGACAGACCCGAGGCGCAGATACGCAGTATTTT
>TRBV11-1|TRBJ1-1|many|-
CASSDRQVGGTEAFF
TGTGCCAGCAGCGACCGACAGGTTGGAGGGACTGAAGCTTTCTTT
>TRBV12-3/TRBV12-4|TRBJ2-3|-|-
CASSLSQGGWDTQYF
TGTGCCAGCAGTTTATCACAGGGTGGTTGGGATACGCAGTATTTT
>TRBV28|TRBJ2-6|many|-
CASLEGSGANVLTF
TGTGCCAGCTTAGAGGGATCTGGGGCCAACGTCCTGACTTTC
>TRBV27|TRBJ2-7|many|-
CASSPRTAYEQYF
TGTGCCAGCAGTCCGCGGACAGCCTACGAGCAGTACTTC
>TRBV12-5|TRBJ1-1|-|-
CASEPPRVTHTEAFF
TGTGCTAGTGAGCCCCCCAGGGTAACTCACACTGAAGCTTTCTTT
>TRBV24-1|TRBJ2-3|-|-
CATGASGGSRADTQYF
TGTGCCACCGGAGCTTCCGGAGGGTCCAGGGCAGATACGCAGTATTTT
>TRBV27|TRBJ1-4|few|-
CASSLNRRSNEKLFF
TGTGCCAGCAGTTTAAATAGGAGGTCTAATGAAAAACTGTTTTTT
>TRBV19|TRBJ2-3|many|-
CASRGQLAGTQYF
TGTGCCAGTAGAGGGCAGCTTGCCGGTACGCAGTATTTT
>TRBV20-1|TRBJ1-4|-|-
CSAYNNEKLFF
TGCAGTGCTTATAATAATGAAAAACTGTTTTTT
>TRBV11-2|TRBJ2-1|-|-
CASSVPATTSPPRGRSSYNEQFF
TGTGCCAGCAGCGTCCCCGCCACGACTAGCCCCCCCCGGGGGCGGAGCTCCTACAATGAGCAGTTCTTC
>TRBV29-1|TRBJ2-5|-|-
CSVDNISETQYF
TGCAGCGTTGACAATATCAGCGAGACCCAGTACTTC
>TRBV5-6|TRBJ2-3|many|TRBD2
CASSLRLAGEIDTQYF
TGTGCCAGCAGCTTACGACTAGCGGGAGAAATAGATACGCAGTATTTT
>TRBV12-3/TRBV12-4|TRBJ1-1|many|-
CASGRGGQNTEAFF
TGTGCCAGCGGGCGGGGGGGCCAGAACACTGAAGCTTTCTTT
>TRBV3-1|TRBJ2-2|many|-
CASSQVTSGDPNTGELFF
TGTGCCAGCAGCCAAGTCACGTCGGGGGACCCGAACACCGGGGAGCTGTTTTTT
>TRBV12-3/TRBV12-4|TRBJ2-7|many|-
CASTRTDSYEQYF
TGTGCCAGCACCAGGACGGACTCCTACGAGCAGTACTTC
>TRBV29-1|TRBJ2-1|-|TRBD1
CSVEDRGLGEQFF
TGCAGCGTTGAGGACAGGGGATTGGGTGAGCAGTTCTTC
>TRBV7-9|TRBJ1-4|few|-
CASSLAAKLFF
TGTGCCAGCAGCTTAGCAGCAAAACTGTTTTTT
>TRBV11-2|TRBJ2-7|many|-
CASSLATSTYEQYF
TGTGCCAGCAGCTTAGCGACATCTACCTACGAGCAGTACTTC
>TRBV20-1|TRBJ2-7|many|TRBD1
CSLQGDRTYEQYF
TGCAGTCTCCAAGGGGACAGGACCTACGAGCAGTACTTC
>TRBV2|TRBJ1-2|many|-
CASSDTRTSVGYTF
TGTGCCAGCAGTGACACCCGGACAAGCGTTGGCTACACCTTC